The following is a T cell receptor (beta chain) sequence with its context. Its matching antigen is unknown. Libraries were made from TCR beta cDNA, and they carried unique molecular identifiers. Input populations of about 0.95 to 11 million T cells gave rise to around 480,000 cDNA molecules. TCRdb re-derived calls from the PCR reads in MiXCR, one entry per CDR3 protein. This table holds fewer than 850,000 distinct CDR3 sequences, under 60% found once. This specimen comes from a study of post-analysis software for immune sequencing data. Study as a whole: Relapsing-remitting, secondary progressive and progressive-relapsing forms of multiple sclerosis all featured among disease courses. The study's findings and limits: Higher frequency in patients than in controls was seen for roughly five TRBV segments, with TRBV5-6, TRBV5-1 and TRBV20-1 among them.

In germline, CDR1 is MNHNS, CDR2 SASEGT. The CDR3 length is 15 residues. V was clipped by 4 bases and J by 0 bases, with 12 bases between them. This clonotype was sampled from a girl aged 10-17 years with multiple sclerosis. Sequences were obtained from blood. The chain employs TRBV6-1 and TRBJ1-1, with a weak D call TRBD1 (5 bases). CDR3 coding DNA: TGTGCCAGCAGTGCCGTGACGACAGTGAACACTGAAGCTTTCTTT. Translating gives CASSAVTTVNTEAFF.